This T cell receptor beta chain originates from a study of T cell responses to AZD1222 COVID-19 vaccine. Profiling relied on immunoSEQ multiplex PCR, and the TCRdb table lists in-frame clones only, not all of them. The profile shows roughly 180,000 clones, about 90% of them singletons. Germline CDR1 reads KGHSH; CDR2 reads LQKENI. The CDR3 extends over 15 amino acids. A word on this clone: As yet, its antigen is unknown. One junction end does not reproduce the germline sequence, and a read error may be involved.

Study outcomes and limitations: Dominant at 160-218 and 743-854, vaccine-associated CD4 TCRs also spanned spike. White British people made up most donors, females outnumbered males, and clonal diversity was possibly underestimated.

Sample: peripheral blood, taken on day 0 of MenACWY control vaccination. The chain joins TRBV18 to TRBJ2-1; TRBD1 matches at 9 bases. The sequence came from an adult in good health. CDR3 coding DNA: TGTGCCAGCTCTCCACAGGGGGCGGGGTACAATGAGCAGTTCTTC. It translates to CASSPQGAGYNEQFF.